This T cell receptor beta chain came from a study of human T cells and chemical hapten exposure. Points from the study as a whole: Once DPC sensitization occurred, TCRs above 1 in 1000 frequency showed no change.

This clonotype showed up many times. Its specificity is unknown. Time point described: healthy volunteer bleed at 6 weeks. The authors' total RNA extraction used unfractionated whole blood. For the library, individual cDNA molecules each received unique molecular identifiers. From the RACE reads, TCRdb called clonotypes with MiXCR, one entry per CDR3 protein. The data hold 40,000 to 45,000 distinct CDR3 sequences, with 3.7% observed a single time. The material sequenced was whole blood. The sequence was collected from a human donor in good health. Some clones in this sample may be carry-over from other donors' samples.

This CDR3 is CASSLGLREQYF. CDR3 nucleotide sequence: TGTGCCAGCAGTTTAGGTTTGCGCGAGCAGTACTTC. This chain connects TRBV28 to TRBJ2-7; D is unclear. V was pared by 2 bases and J by 6 bases, with 8 bases between. The germline V gene has CDR1 MDHEN and CDR2 SYDVKM. This CDR3 has 12 amino acids.